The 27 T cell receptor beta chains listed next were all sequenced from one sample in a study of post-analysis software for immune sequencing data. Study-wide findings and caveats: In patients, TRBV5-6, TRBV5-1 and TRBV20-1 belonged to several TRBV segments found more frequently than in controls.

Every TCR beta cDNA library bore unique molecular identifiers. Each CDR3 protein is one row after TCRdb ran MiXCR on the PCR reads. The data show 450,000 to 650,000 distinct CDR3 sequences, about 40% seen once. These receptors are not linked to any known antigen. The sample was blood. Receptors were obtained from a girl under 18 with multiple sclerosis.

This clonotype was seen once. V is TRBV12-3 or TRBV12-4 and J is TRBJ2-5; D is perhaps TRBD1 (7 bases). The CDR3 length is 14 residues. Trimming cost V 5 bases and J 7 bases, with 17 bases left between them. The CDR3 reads CASSPASGGRTQYF. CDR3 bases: TGTGCCAGCAGTCCGGCGTCAGGGGGGCGGACCCAGTACTTC.

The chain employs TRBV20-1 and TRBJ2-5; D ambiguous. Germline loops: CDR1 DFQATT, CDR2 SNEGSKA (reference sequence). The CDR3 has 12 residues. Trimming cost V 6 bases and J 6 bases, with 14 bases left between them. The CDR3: CSASDAGQTQYF. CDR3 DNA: TGCAGTGCCTCCGATGCAGGACAGACCCAGTACTTC.

The CDR3 nucleotides are TGTGCCAGCCTAAGCGGGTTGGAGACCCAGTACTTC. Translating gives CASLSGLETQYF. This chain uses TRBV12-3 or TRBV12-4 with TRBJ2-5, with D possibly matching TRBD2 (6 bases). The CDR3 loop spans 12 amino acids. Trimming took off 8 bases at V and 5 bases at J, with 12 bases between the two ends.

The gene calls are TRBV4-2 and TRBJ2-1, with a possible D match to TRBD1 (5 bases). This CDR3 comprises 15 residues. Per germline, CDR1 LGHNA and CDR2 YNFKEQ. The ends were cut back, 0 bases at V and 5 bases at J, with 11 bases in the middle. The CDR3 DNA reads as TGTGCCAGCAGCCAAGAAGGGCAGGGCAACAATGAGCAGTTCTTC. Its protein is CASSQEGQGNNEQFF.

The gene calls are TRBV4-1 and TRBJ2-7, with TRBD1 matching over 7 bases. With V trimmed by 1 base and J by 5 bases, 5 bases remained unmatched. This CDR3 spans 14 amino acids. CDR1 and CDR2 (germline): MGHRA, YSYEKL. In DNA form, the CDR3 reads TGCGCCAGCAGCCAAGTTACAGGGGTCAACGAGCAGTACTTC. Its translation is CASSQVTGVNEQYF.

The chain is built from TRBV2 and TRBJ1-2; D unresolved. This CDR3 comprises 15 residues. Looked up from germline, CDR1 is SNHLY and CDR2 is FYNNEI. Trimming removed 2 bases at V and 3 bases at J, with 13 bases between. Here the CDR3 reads CASSEIWQPDYGYTF. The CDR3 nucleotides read TGTGCCAGCAGTGAAATTTGGCAGCCTGACTATGGCTACACCTTC.

The DNA for the CDR3 is TGTGCCAGCAGCTTAGCATCGGGGCGCGAGCAGTACTTC. This codes for CASSLASGREQYF. The V call is TRBV7-9, the J call TRBJ2-7; D might be TRBD1 or TRBD2, each matching 5 bases. The V gene lost 0 bases and the J gene lost 6 bases, with 9 bases spanning the gap. Per the germline V gene, CDR1 is SEHNR and CDR2 is FQNEAQ (reference sequence). The CDR3 totals 13 residues.

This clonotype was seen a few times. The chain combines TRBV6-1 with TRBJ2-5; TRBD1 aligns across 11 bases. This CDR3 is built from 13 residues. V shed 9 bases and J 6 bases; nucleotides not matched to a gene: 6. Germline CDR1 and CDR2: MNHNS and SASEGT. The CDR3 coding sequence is TGTGCCAGTAGGGACAGGGGGTGGAAGACCCAGTACTTC. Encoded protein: CASRDRGWKTQYF.

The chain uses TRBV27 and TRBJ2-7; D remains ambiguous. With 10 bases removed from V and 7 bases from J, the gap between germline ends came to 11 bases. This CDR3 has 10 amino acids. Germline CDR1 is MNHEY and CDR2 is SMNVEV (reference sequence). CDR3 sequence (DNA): TGTGCCACCCGGGTCAGTGAGCAGTACTTC. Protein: CATRVSEQYF.

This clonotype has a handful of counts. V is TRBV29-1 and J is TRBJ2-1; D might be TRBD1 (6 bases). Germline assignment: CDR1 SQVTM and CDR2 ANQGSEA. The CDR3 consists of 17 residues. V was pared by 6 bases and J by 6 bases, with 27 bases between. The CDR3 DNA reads TGCAGCGTCGCAAACAGGGTCCTTGGACAAGCCCTCAATGAGCAGTTCTTC. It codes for CSVANRVLGQALNEQFF.

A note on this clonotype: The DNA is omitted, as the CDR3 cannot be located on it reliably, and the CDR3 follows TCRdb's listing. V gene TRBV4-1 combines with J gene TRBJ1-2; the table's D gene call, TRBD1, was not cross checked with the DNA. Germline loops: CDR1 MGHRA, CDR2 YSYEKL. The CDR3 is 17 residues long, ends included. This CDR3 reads CASSQDPPSGVGYGNTF.

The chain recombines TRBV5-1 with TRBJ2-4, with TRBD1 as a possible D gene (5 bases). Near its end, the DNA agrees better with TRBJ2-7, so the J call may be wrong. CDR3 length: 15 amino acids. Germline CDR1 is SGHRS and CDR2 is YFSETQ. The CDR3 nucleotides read TGCGCCAGCAGCGGGTCCACAGGCCTAACCTACGAGCAGTACTTC. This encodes CASSGSTGLTYEQYF.

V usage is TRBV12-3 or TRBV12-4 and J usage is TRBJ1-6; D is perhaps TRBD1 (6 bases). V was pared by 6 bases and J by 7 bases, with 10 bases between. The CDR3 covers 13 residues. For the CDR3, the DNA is TGTGCCAGCAGCATGGGGGCGAATTCACCCCTCCACTTT. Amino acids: CASSMGANSPLHF.

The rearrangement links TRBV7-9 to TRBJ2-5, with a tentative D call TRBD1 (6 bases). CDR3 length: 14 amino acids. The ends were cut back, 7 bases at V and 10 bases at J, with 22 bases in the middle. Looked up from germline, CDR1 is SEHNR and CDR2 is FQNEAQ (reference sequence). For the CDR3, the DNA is TGTGCCAGCACCCTCGGGACAACCCAAGATAGCCAGTACTTC. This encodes CASTLGTTQDSQYF.

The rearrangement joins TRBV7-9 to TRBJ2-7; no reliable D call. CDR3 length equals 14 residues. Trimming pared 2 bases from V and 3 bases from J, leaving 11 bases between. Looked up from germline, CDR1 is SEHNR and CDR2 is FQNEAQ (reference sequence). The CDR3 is CASSLSEASYEQYF. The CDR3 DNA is TGTGCCAGCAGCTTATCCGAGGCCAGCTACGAGCAGTACTTC. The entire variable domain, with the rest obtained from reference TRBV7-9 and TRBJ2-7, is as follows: DTGVSQNPRHKITKRGQNVTFRCDPISEHNRLYWYRQTLGQGPEFLTYFQNEAQLEKSRLLSDRFSAERPKGSFSTLEIQRTEQGDSAMYLCASSLSEASYEQYFGPGTRLTVT.

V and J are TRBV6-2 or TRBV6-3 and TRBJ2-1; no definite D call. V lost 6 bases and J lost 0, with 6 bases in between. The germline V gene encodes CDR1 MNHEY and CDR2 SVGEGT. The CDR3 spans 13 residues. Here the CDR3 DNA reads TGTGCCAGCAGGGACGACTCCTACAATGAGCAGTTCTTC. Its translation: CASRDDSYNEQFF.

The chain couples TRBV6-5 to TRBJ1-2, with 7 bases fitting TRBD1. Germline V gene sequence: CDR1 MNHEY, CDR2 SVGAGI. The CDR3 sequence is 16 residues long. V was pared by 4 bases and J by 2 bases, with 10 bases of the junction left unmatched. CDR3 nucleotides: TGTGCCAGCAGTTCCATCGCCACAGGGGTCAACTATGGCTACACCTTC. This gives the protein CASSSIATGVNYGYTF.

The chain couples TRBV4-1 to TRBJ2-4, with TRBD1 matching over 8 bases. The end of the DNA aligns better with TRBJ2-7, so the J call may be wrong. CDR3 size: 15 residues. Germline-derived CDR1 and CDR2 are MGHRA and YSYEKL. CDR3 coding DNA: TGCGCCAGCAGCCAAGGGGACAGGTTACTATACGAGCAGTACTTC. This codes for CASSQGDRLLYEQYF.

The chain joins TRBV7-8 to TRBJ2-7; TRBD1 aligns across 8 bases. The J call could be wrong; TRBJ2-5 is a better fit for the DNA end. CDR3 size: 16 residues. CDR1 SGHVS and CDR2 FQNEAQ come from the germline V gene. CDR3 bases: TGTGCCAGCAGCTTACACAGGACAGGGAAGGAAGAGACCCAGTACTTC. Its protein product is CASSLHRTGKEETQYF.

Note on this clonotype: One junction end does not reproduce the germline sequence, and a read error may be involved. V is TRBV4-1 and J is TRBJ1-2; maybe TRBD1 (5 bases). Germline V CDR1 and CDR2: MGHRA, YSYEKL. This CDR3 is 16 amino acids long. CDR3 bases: TGCGCCAGCAGCCAAGATCGGGGGGAACGGGGCTATGGCCACACCTTC. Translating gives CASSQDRGERGYGHTF.

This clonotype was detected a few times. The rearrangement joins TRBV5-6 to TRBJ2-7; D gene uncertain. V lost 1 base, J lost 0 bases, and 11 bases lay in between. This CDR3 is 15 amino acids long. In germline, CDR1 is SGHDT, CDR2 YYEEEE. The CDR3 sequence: CASSLSPRSSYEQYF. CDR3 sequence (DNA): TGTGCCAGCAGCTTGAGTCCAAGGAGCTCCTACGAGCAGTACTTC.

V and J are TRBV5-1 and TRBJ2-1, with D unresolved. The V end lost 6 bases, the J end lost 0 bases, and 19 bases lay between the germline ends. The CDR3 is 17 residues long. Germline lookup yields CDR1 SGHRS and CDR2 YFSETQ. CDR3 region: CASNQVGSPSSYNEQFF. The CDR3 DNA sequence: TGCGCCAGCAACCAGGTTGGGTCGCCAAGCTCCTACAATGAGCAGTTCTTC.

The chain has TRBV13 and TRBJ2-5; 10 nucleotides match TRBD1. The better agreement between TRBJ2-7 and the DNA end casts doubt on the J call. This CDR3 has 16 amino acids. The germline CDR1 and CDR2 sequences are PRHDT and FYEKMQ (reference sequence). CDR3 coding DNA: TGTGCCAGCAGCTTAGGCCGGGACAGGGGTCCGTACGAGCAGTACTTC. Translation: CASSLGRDRGPYEQYF.

The CDR3 DNA sequence: TGTGCCAGCAGGGGGCCGGACAACAGCTTATGGCTCTCCTACAATGAGCAGTTCTTC. Its protein is CASRGPDNSLWLSYNEQFF. The chain employs TRBV12-3 or TRBV12-4 and TRBJ2-1, with D perhaps matching TRBD1 (5 bases). This CDR3 has 19 amino acids. V was pared by 6 bases and J by 0 bases, with 24 bases between.

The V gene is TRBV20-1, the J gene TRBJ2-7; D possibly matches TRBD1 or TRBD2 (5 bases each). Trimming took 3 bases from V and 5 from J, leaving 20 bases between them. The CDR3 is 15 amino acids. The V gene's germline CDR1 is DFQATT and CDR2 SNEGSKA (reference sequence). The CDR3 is CSARGPASARDEQYF. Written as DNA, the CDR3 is TGCAGTGCTAGGGGACCCGCCTCCGCAAGGGACGAGCAGTACTTC.

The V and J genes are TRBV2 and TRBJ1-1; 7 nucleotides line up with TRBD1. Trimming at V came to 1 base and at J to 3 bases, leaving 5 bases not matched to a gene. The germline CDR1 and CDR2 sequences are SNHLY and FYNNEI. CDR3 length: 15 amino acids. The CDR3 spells CASSEDKTGDTEAFF. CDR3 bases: TGTGCCAGCAGTGAAGATAAAACAGGGGACACTGAAGCTTTCTTT.

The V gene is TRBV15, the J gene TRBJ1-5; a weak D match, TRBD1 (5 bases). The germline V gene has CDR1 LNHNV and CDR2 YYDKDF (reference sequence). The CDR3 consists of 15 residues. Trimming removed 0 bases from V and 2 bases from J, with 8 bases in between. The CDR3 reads CATSRDGGGNQPQHF. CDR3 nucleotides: TGTGCCACCAGCAGAGATGGAGGGGGCAATCAGCCCCAGCATTTT.